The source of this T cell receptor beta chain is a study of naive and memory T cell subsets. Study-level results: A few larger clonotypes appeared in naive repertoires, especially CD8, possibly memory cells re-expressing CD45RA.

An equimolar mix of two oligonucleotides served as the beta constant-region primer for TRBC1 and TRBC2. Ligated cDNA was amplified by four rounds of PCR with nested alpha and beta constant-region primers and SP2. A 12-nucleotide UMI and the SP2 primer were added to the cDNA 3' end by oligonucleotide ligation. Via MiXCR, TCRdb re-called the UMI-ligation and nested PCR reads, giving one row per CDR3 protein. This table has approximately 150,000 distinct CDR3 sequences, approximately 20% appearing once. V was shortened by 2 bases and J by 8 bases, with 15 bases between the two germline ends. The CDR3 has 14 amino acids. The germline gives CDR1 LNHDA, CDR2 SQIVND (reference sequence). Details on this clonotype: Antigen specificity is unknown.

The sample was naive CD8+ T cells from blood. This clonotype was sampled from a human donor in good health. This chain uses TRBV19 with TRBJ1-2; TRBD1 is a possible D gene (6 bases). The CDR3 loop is CASSITQGRRGYTF. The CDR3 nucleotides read TGTGCCAGTAGTATAACCCAGGGGCGACGGGGCTACACCTTC. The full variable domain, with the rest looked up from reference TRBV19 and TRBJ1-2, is DGGITQSPKYLFRKEGQNVTLSCEQNLNHDAMYWYRQDPGQGLRLIYYSQIVNDFQKGDIAEGYSVSREKKESFPLTVTSAQKNPTAFYLCASSITQGRRGYTFGSGTRLTVV.